This T cell receptor beta chain derives from a study of cytomegalovirus exposure and HLA in healthy donors. The ends lost 2 bases at V and 0 bases at J; junction bases unmatched: 12. Germline assignment: CDR1 SEHNR and CDR2 FQNEAQ (reference sequence). The CDR3 loop spans 18 amino acids. On this clone itself: Its antigen is not identified.

Amplification used 60 Vbeta primers and 13 Jbeta primers. Only in-frame clones appear in the TCRdb table, and some are missing; sequencing was by immunoSEQ multiplex PCR. Of approximately 190,000 clones in the sample, 87% were seen once. General study points: In a later analysis, a missense DCLRE1C variant was linked to TCR beta V- and J-gene trimming. The authors later found most CMV-associated TCR beta chains appeared HLA-restricted.

The chain carries TRBV7-9 and TRBJ2-7; 8 bases match TRBD2. The TCR was taken from a boy between 2 and 10 years old in good health and CMV-seronegative. Sequencing input: PBMCs. The CDR3: CASSLPEHRGRSSYEQYF. The CDR3 region has the DNA TGTGCCAGCAGCTTACCTGAGCATCGCGGGAGGAGCTCCTACGAGCAGTACTTC.